The 19 T cell receptor beta chains presented below share a single source sample, sequenced in a study of cytomegalovirus exposure and HLA in healthy donors. The study ran its PCR with 60 Vbeta and 13 Jbeta primers. The method was immunoSEQ multiplex PCR; TCRdb's version includes in-frame clones alone and lacks a portion of them. The sample yields roughly 180,000 clones, roughly four fifths seen once. The sequenced material came from PBMCs. The receptors come from a male donor in good health and CMV-seronegative.

The rearrangement joins TRBV7-3 to TRBJ1-1; D is unresolved. Looked up from germline, CDR1 is SGHTA and CDR2 is FQGTGA. CDR3 size: 13 residues. Between the trimmed V and J ends, which lost 3 bases and 4 bases, there was a span of 9 bases. The CDR3 DNA reads as TGTGCCAGCAGCTTCATACAGACCACTGAAGCTTTCTTT. As protein: CASSFIQTTEAFF.

V is TRBV13 and J is TRBJ2-7, with TRBD2 as a possible D gene (6 bases). Germline V gives CDR1 PRHDT, CDR2 FYEKMQ (reference sequence). This CDR3 spans 14 amino acids. Between the trimmed V and J ends, which lost 4 bases and 3 bases, there was a span of 13 bases. The CDR3 sequence is CASSSASESYEQYF. The CDR3 DNA is TGTGCCAGCAGCTCGGCTAGCGAAAGCTACGAGCAGTACTTC.

The V gene is TRBV6-5, the J gene TRBJ1-1; TRBD1 matches at 9 bases. Germline V gene lookup returns CDR1 MNHEY and CDR2 SVGAGI. This CDR3 has 14 residues. V gave up 6 bases and J gave up 4 bases; unmatched junction bases: 6. The CDR3 reads CASSPPTGGTEAFF. As DNA, the CDR3 is TGTGCCAGCAGCCCTCCGACAGGGGGCACTGAAGCTTTCTTT.

The chain uses TRBV6-4 and TRBJ2-1; 10 positions agree with TRBD2. CDR1 is MRHNA and CDR2 is SNTAGT in the germline V gene. Trimming at V came to 0 bases and at J to 7 bases, leaving 3 bases not matched to a gene. The CDR3 sequence is 15 residues long. The CDR3 coding sequence is TGTGCCAGCAGTGACTCATCTAGCGGGAGTAATGAGCAGTTCTTC. As protein: CASSDSSSGSNEQFF.

This chain connects TRBV10-3 to TRBJ2-7; the match to TRBD2 covers 9 bases. The CDR3 is made up of 19 amino acids. V shed 6 bases, J shed 5 bases, and the junction held 23 bases outside the gene matches. The germline V gene encodes CDR1 ENHRY and CDR2 SYGVKD. DNA for the CDR3: TGTGCCATCAGGGGGACTAGCTCCCTCGGTGGCCTGAGAATCCACGAGCAGTACTTC. Translating it yields CAIRGTSSLGGLRIHEQYF.

The J gene is TRBJ1-5, the V gene TRBV7-2, with D maybe TRBD1 (6 bases). The germline gives CDR1 SGHTA, CDR2 FQGNSA. This CDR3 region has 15 residues. Trimming took 0 bases from V and 6 from J, leaving 12 bases between them. The chain's CDR3 is CASSLARGGVQPQHF. The CDR3 nucleotides read TGTGCCAGCAGCTTAGCGCGGGGGGGCGTTCAGCCCCAGCATTTT.

This rearrangement joins TRBV9 to TRBJ2-3; the D is unclear. Germline assignment: CDR1 SGDLS and CDR2 YYNGEE. The CDR3 is 14 residues long. V dropped 0 bases and J dropped 2 bases, with 7 bases sitting between them. The CDR3 is CASSVGVNTDTQYF. In DNA form, the CDR3 reads TGTGCCAGCAGCGTAGGAGTTAACACAGATACGCAGTATTTT.

This clone was observed a handful of times. CDR3 sequence reads: CASSLPPTGYSNQPQHF. CDR3 nucleotides: TGTGCCAGCAGTTTACCTCCCACCGGGTATAGCAATCAGCCCCAGCATTTT. The chain carries TRBV28 and TRBJ1-5; D is uncertain. The length of the CDR3 is 17 residues. Trimming cost V 2 bases and J 0 bases, with 14 bases left between them. The germline CDR1 and CDR2 sequences are MDHEN and SYDVKM.

The chain recombines TRBV7-9 with TRBJ2-1, with D possibly matching TRBD2 (5 bases). Trimming pared 1 base from V and 9 bases from J, leaving 10 bases between. This CDR3 contains 13 residues. Germline V gene sequence: CDR1 SEHNR, CDR2 FQNEAQ (reference sequence). The CDR3 reads CASSLDFRGEQFF. CDR3 sequence (DNA): TGTGCCAGCAGCTTAGATTTCCGGGGTGAGCAGTTCTTC. Combining the CDR3 with reference TRBV7-9 and TRBJ2-1 gives the whole variable domain DTGVSQNPRHKITKRGQNVTFRCDPISEHNRLYWYRQTLGQGPEFLTYFQNEAQLEKSRLLSDRFSAERPKGSFSTLEIQRTEQGDSAMYLCASSLDFRGEQFFGPGTRLTVL.

This clone showed up just a few times. The chain combines TRBV6-6 with TRBJ1-1; D is uncertain. Germline CDR1 MNHNY, CDR2 SVGAGI (reference sequence). V lost 5 bases to trimming and J lost 5 bases, with 12 bases between them. CDR3 length: 13 residues. The CDR3 sequence is CASSTQRTTEAFF. The CDR3 region has the DNA TGTGCCAGCAGTACCCAAAGAACAACTGAAGCTTTCTTT.

The chain has TRBV30 and TRBJ2-7; D may be TRBD2 (7 bases). The germline V gene encodes CDR1 GTSNPN and CDR2 SVGIG (reference sequence). The CDR3 sequence is 14 residues long. Trimming removed 5 bases at V and 1 base at J, with 15 bases between. CDR3 DNA sequence: TGTGCCTGGGGTACAGGGAGGGTTTCCTACGAGCAGTACTTC. Translated: CAWGTGRVSYEQYF.

This clone has more than one count but fewer than ten. This chain links TRBV19 with TRBJ1-5; 12 nucleotides line up with TRBD1. CDR1 LNHDA and CDR2 SQIVND come from the germline V gene (reference sequence). The CDR3 spans 14 residues. J was trimmed by 7 bases and V by 5 bases; bases with no gene match: 3. The CDR3 sequence is CASSGTGGRQPQHF. In DNA form, the CDR3 reads TGTGCCAGTAGTGGGACAGGGGGCAGGCAGCCCCAGCATTTT.

The chain links TRBV27 to TRBJ2-7; 11 bases map to TRBD1. V lost 8 bases and J lost 4; bases outside the gene matches: 4. CDR1 is MNHEY, CDR2 SMNVEV, per germline (reference sequence). The CDR3 contains 13 residues. The CDR3, as DNA: TGTGCCAGCTTCGGGACAGGGGGGTACGAGCAGTACTTC. This sequence encodes CASFGTGGYEQYF.

The V gene is TRBV6-5, the J gene TRBJ1-1; 8 positions agree with TRBD1. The length of the CDR3 is 13 residues. The ends lost 6 bases at V and 4 bases at J; junction bases unmatched: 4. The germline gives CDR1 MNHEY, CDR2 SVGAGI. In DNA form, the CDR3 reads TGTGCCAGCAGACGGACAGGGACCACTGAAGCTTTCTTT. Its protein is CASRRTGTTEAFF.

The chain couples TRBV19 to TRBJ1-5; D is ambiguous. The CDR3 consists of 16 residues. Trimming took 7 bases from V and 0 from J, leaving 16 bases between them. Looked up from germline, CDR1 is LNHDA and CDR2 is SQIVND (reference sequence). As DNA, the CDR3 is TGTGCCAGTACCGCTATCTCAAGTTATAGCAATCAGCCCCAGCATTTT. It specifies CASTAISSYSNQPQHF.

This clone was detected only a few times. The CDR3 DNA is TGTGCCTGGACCCGGAACACTGAAGCTTTCTTT. It codes for CAWTRNTEAFF. The V and J genes are TRBV30 and TRBJ1-1; D remains unclear. The CDR3 length is 11 residues. V lost 4 bases, J lost 1 base, and 4 bases lay in between. The germline CDR1 and CDR2 sequences are GTSNPN and SVGIG (reference sequence).

This clone turned up a few times. The rearrangement uses TRBV6-5 and TRBJ1-1; D is possibly TRBD1 (5 bases). The CDR3 contains 13 residues. Per the germline V gene, CDR1 is MNHEY and CDR2 is SVGAGI. The ends were cut back, 6 bases at V and 7 bases at J, with 15 bases in the middle. CDR3 loop: CASRSDSLREAFF. CDR3 nucleotides: TGTGCCAGCAGATCCGACAGCCTGCGTGAAGCTTTCTTT.

This rearrangement joins TRBV28 to TRBJ1-3, with a tentative D call TRBD1 (6 bases). This CDR3 is 15 amino acids long. Looked up from germline, CDR1 is MDHEN and CDR2 is SYDVKM. V was pared by 1 base and J by 3 bases, with 10 bases between. CDR3 protein: CASSLLQGGGNTIYF. The CDR3 DNA reads as TGTGCCAGCAGTTTATTACAGGGTGGTGGAAACACCATATATTTT. Using reference TRBV28 and TRBJ1-3 for the parts outside the CDR3, the full variable domain is DVKVTQSSRYLVKRTGEKVFLECVQDMDHENMFWYRQDPGLGLRLIYFSYDVKMKEKGDIPEGYSVSREKKERFSLILESASTNQTSMYLCASSLLQGGGNTIYFGEGSWLTVV.

The V and J genes are TRBV27 and TRBJ2-1, with a weak D call TRBD2 (5 bases). The CDR3 is 16 amino acids. V dropped 7 bases and J dropped 0 bases, with 16 bases sitting between them. Germline V gene sequence: CDR1 MNHEY, CDR2 SMNVEV (reference sequence). CDR3 nucleotides: TGTGCCAGCAAACACCTTAAGCGGCCCTCCTACAATGAGCAGTTCTTC. It is translated as CASKHLKRPSYNEQFF.